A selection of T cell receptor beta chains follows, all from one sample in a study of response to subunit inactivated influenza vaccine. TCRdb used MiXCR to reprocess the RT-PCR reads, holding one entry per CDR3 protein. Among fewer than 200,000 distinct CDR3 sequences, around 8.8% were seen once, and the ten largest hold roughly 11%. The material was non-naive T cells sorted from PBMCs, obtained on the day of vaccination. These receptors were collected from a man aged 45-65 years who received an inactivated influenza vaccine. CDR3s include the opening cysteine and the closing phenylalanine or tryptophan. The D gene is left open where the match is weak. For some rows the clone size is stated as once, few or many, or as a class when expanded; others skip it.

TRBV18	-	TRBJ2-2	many	CASSPAFAANTGELFF	TGTGCCAGCTCACCAGCGTTTGCCGCTAACACCGGGGAGCTGTTTTTT
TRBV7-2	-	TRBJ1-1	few	CASSLSPSSGMNTEAFF	TGTGCCAGCAGCTTATCGCCGTCTTCGGGGATGAACACTGAAGCTTTCTTT
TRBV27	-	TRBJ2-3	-	CASRIGSTDTQYF	TGTGCCAGCAGGATAGGGAGCACAGATACGCAGTATTTT
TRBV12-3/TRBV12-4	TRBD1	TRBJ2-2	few	CASIDRGQVGELFF	TGTGCCAGCATTGACAGGGGGCAAGTCGGGGAGCTGTTTTTT
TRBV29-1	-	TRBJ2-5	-	CSVDLAARGEKTQYF	TGCAGCGTTGACTTGGCGGCGAGGGGTGAGAAGACCCAGTACTTC
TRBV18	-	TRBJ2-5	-	CASSRASLQETQYF	TGTGCCAGCTCACGCGCCAGCCTTCAAGAGACCCAGTACTTC
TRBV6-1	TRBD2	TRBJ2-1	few	CASSDHAGARRNEQFF	TGTGCCAGCAGTGACCACGCGGGAGCACGGAGGAATGAGCAGTTCTTC
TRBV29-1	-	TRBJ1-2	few	CSVEPGVLRGYTF	TGCAGCGTTGAACCAGGGGTTCTCAGGGGCTACACCTTC
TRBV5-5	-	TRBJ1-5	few	CASSLSGTQNQPQHF	TGTGCCAGCAGCTTGTCAGGGACCCAGAATCAGCCCCAGCATTTT
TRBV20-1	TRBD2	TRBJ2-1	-	CSARGSGGAYNEQFF	TGCAGTGCTAGAGGGAGCGGGGGGGCGTACAATGAGCAGTTCTTC
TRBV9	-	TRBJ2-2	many	CASSVGVSGNTGELFF	TGTGCCAGCAGCGTAGGGGTTAGCGGGAACACCGGGGAGCTGTTTTTT
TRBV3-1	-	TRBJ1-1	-	CASSQDPGPTEAFF	TGTGCCAGCAGCCAAGATCCGGGACCCACTGAAGCTTTCTTT
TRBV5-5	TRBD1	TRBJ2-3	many	CASSKDRGTHTDTQYF	TGTGCCAGCAGCAAAGACAGGGGTACTCACACAGATACGCAGTATTTT
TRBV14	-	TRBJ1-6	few	CASSQGQINSPLHF	TGTGCCAGCAGCCAAGGACAAATTAATTCACCCCTCCACTTT